This T cell receptor (beta chain) was documented in a study of identical twins. To note about this clonotype: Its antigen is unknown.

One entry per CDR3 protein results from TCRdb running MiXCR on the 5' RACE reads. The table shows roughly 690,000 distinct CDR3 sequences, with about 20% occurring only once. Trimming cost V 6 bases and J 4 bases; bases outside gene matches: 10. There are 16 residues in the CDR3. Study results and caveats: Out-of-frame beta chain sequences displayed weaker excess sharing between twins.

This sample was shared with a second study, whose subject was T cells expressing NK-cell markers. This second study says: Sequencing of TCR beta repertoires drew on sorted CD3+CD56+NKG2C+, CD3+CD56+NKG2C- and CD3+CD56-NKG2C+ T cells. Among a handful of donors, these clonotypes also ranked first in the CD3+CD56-NKG2C+ fraction.

This chain uses TRBV12-3 or TRBV12-4 with TRBJ2-7; 12 bases are shared with TRBD2. The specimen sequenced was PBMCs. The origin of this receptor is a young woman in good health. For the CDR3, the DNA is TGTGCCAGCAGACCCTTCCTAGCGGGAGGGTCGTACGAGCAGTACTTC. It yields the protein CASRPFLAGGSYEQYF.